This entry describes one T cell receptor beta chain. In germline, CDR1 is MDHEN, CDR2 SYDVKM. The CDR3 consists of 16 residues. V was cut by 7 bases and J by 0 bases, with 16 bases left in between. Noted treatment: about 20 received Ad26.COV2.S at low or high dose, single or two shots; roughly five received placebo; per-sample allocation not given. Sampling happened 63 days after the first vaccine or placebo injection. The data belong to a study of Ad26.COV2.S vaccination and SARS-CoV-2 variants. Clones were sequenced by immunoSEQ multiplex PCR, and TCRdb holds only the in-frame ones, with some missing. The sample has more than 300,000 clones, approximately 86% seen once.

The chain carries TRBV28 and TRBJ2-1; D may correspond to TRBD1 or TRBD2 (5 bases each). The sample here was peripheral blood, taken in a trial of Ad26.COV2.S vaccine versus placebo. The clonotype comes from a person aged 18-65 years who received the Ad26.COV2.S COVID-19 vaccine or a placebo. CDR3 sequence (DNA): TGTGCCAGCACCTTGGGGTGGGGACGCTCCTACAATGAGCAGTTCTTC. Its translation is CASTLGWGRSYNEQFF.